These T cell receptor beta chains were read from a single sample in a study of blood T cells in healthy people across ages. A single record per CDR3 protein comes from TCRdb applying MiXCR to the 5' RACE reads. The repertoire holds about 680,000 distinct CDR3 sequences, with 45% to 50% as singletons. Sample: blood. The receptors derive from a woman between 55 and 75 years old in good health. Both conserved end residues are part of each CDR3. The D gene is left open where the match is weak. The size of a clone is reported for some rows only, either as once, few or many, or as a class for expanded clones.

D gene,V gene,J gene,clone size,CDR3 DNA,CDR3 protein
TRBD2,TRBV27,TRBJ2-5,few,TGTGCCAGCAGACGGACTAGCTCGGCAGAGACCCAGTACTTC,CASRRTSSAETQYF
TRBD1,TRBV20-1,TRBJ1-1,.,TGCAGTGCTAGAGATGGTACAGGGGGCATTGAAGCTTTCTTT,CSARDGTGGIEAFF
TRBD1,TRBV10-3,TRBJ2-7,.,TGTGCCATCAAGTCGGGACAGGGTAGCTACGAGCAGTACTTC,CAIKSGQGSYEQYF
.,TRBV29-1,TRBJ1-1,.,TGCAGCGTCCAGGCGGCCAGCCGGAACACTGAAGCTTTCTTT,CSVQAASRNTEAFF
.,TRBV21-1,TRBJ2-7,.,TGTGCCAGCAGCAAAGATAGGGGCCGGACTAGCGGGATTTACGAGCAGTACTTC,CASSKDRGRTSGIYEQYF
.,TRBV12-3/TRBV12-4,TRBJ1-1,.,TGTGCCAGCAGTTTGATGCGGGGGAACACTGAAGCTTTCTTT,CASSLMRGNTEAFF
.,TRBV15,TRBJ2-7,.,TGTGCCACCAGCAGAGACGGGACACCTTCTCACGAGCAGTACTTC,CATSRDGTPSHEQYF
.,TRBV12-3/TRBV12-4,TRBJ2-7,many,TGTGCCAGCAGCCCACGGGGGTACGAGCAGTACTTC,CASSPRGYEQYF
TRBD1,TRBV3-1,TRBJ2-7,.,TGTGCCAGCAGCCAACAGGGGGTGACCTACGAGCAGTACTTC,CASSQQGVTYEQYF
.,TRBV7-2,TRBJ2-3,.,TGTGCCAGCAGCAATAATCCAGACCCCTGGGATACGCAGTATTTT,CASSNNPDPWDTQYF
.,TRBV10-2,TRBJ1-1,.,TGCGCCAGCAGCGCCTCCATGCTAACTAAGGGCATGAACACTGAAGCTTTCTTT,CASSASMLTKGMNTEAFF
.,TRBV6-5,TRBJ2-7,few,TGTGCCAGCAGTAGGACAGTGAACTCCTACGAGCAGTACTTC,CASSRTVNSYEQYF
.,TRBV7-2,TRBJ2-3,.,TGTGCCAGCAGCCCGTCGTTAGCAGATAAGCAGTATTTT,CASSPSLADKQYF
.,TRBV29-1,TRBJ1-2,many,TGCAGCGTTGCAGGGTCCAACTATGGCTACACCTTC,CSVAGSNYGYTF
.,TRBV20-1,TRBJ1-2,.,TGCAGTGCTAGAGATCCCAGCACGTTAGTCTATGGCTACACCTTC,CSARDPSTLVYGYTF
.,TRBV9,TRBJ2-7,.,TGTGCCAGCAGCGTAGTGGGCCTCCATGAGCAGTACTTC,CASSVVGLHEQYF
TRBD2,TRBV20-1,TRBJ2-1,few,TGCAGTGCAGAGCGGGAGGGCCGCAATGAGCAGTTCTTC,CSAEREGRNEQFF
TRBD2,TRBV6-1,TRBJ2-3,.,TGTGCCAGCAGAGGACTAGCGGGAGGTCCCTCTAGCACAGATACGCAGTATTTT,CASRGLAGGPSSTDTQYF
.,TRBV7-9,TRBJ1-2,many,TGTGCCAGTTTTCCCCCGGCGGGCCGTAACTATGGCTACACCTTC,CASFPPAGRNYGYTF
.,TRBV5-1,TRBJ2-7,.,TGCGCCAGCAGCTTTTCGCCGGGAGACTCCAATGAGCAGTACTTC,CASSFSPGDSNEQYF
TRBD2,TRBV10-3,TRBJ2-7,few,TGTGCCATCAGGCCGCCGGGACTAGTTTACGAGCAGTACTTC,CAIRPPGLVYEQYF
.,TRBV6-6,TRBJ2-5,.,TGTGCCAGCAGTTATACCTCTAACCAAGAGACCCAGTACTTC,CASSYTSNQETQYF
.,TRBV6-1,TRBJ2-7,many,TGTGCCAGCACCCGCAGGGAGTACGAGCAGTACTTC,CASTRREYEQYF
.,TRBV20-1,TRBJ2-3,few,TGCAGTGCCGAGCCGGAGTGGGTCGCAGATACGCAGTATTTT,CSAEPEWVADTQYF
.,TRBV7-2,TRBJ2-5,.,TGTGCCAGCAGCAGACGGATTCAAGAGACCCAGTACTTC,CASSRRIQETQYF
TRBD2,TRBV28,TRBJ2-1,.,TGTGCCAGCATAAGCCCTAGCGGGGACCCCTACAATGAGCAGTTCTTC,CASISPSGDPYNEQFF
TRBD1,TRBV7-9,TRBJ2-3,once,TGTGCCAGCAGCGCCCCGCCAGGGGGTACAGATACGCAGTATTTT,CASSAPPGGTDTQYF
.,TRBV28,TRBJ2-1,.,TGTGCCAGCAGTTTTACAACTATTGCGGGTGAGCAGTTCTTC,CASSFTTIAGEQFF
.,TRBV5-5,TRBJ1-4,.,TGTGCCAGCAGCTTGAGGCCAGCGCTCGAAAAACTGTTTTTT,CASSLRPALEKLFF
TRBD2,TRBV3-1,TRBJ2-3,.,TGTGCCAGCAGCCAATTGACTCGCGGGAGGGGAGATACGCAGTATTTT,CASSQLTRGRGDTQYF
.,TRBV6-5,TRBJ2-7,.,TGTGCCAGCAAGCCAACGGGAGCGATCGAGCAGTACTTC,CASKPTGAIEQYF